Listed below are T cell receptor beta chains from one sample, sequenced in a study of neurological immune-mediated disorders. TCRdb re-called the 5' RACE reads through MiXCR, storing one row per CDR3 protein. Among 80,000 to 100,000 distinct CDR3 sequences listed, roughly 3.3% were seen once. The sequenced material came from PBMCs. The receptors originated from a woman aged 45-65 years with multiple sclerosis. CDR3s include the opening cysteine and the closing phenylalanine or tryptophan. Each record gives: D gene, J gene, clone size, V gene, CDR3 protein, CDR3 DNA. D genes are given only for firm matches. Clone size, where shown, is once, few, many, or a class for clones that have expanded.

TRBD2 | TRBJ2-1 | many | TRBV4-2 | CASSQAGTSPYSEQFF | TGTGCCAGCAGCCAAGCTGGGACTAGCCCCTACAGTGAGCAGTTCTTC
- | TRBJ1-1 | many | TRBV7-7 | CASSSGEGLVTEAFF | TGTGCTAGCAGCTCAGGGGAGGGATTGGTCACTGAAGCTTTCTTT
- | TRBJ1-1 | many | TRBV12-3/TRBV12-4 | CASSSDRVNTEAFF | TGTGCCAGCAGTTCCGACAGAGTGAACACTGAAGCTTTCTTT
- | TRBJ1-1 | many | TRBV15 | CATSKSKNTEAFF | TGTGCCACCAGCAAAAGCAAGAACACTGAAGCTTTCTTT
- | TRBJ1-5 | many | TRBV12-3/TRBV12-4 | CASSSRSRNQPQHF | TGTGCCAGCAGTTCGAGGAGCCGAAATCAGCCCCAGCATTTT
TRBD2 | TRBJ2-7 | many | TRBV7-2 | CASSFSLAGGRYEQYF | TGTGCCAGCAGCTTCTCACTAGCGGGGGGGAGGTACGAGCAGTACTTC
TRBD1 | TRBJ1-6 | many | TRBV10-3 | CAISPTGGAENSPLHF | TGTGCCATCAGTCCGACAGGGGGCGCGGAAAATTCACCCCTCCACTTT
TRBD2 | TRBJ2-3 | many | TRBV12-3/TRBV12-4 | CASRGGEYGDTQYF | TGTGCCAGCAGGGGGGGGGAGTATGGAGATACGCAGTATTTT
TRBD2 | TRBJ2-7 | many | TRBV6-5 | CASSYRGTSGGNEQYF | TGTGCCAGCAGTTACCGAGGGACTAGCGGGGGCAACGAGCAGTACTTC
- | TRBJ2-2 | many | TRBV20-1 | CSARVGLDTRGDTGELFF | TGCAGTGCTAGGGTGGGTCTGGACACCAGGGGTGACACCGGGGAGCTGTTTTTT
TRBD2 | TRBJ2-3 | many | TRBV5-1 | CASSLVSGGTDTQYF | TGCGCCAGCAGCTTGGTATCGGGGGGTACAGATACGCAGTATTTT
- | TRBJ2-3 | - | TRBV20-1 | CTASRRSLNYLDTQYF | TGCACTGCTAGTCGGCGCAGCCTAAACTATTTGGATACGCAGTATTTT
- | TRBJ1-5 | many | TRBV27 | CASSLTGAINQPQHF | TGTGCCAGCAGTTTAACCGGGGCGATCAATCAGCCCCAGCATTTT
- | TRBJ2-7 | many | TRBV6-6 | CASSISSSYEQYF | TGTGCCAGCAGTATTTCCAGCTCCTACGAGCAGTACTTC
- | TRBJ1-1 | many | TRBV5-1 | CASSRALRTEAFF | TGCGCCAGCAGTAGAGCCTTGAGAACTGAAGCTTTCTTT
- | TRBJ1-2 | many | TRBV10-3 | CAVSTDRGTAGYTF | TGTGCCGTTTCAACAGATAGGGGTACTGCTGGCTACACCTTC
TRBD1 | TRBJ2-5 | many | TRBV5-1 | CASSGGQGRETQYF | TGCGCCAGCAGCGGAGGACAGGGGCGAGAGACCCAGTACTTC
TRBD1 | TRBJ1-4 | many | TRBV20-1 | CSARDRRAGGLANEKLFF | TGCAGTGCTAGAGATCGTCGGGCAGGGGGTCTGGCTAATGAAAAACTGTTTTTT
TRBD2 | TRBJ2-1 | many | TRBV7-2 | CASSDRGAYNEQFF | TGTGCCAGCTCGGACCGGGGGGCCTACAATGAGCAGTTCTTC
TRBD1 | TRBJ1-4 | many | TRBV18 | CASSPRDRGNEKLFF | TGTGCCAGCTCACCGCGGGACAGGGGTAATGAAAAACTGTTTTTT
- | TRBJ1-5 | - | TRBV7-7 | CASSLGRGQPQHF | TGTGCTAGCAGCTTAGGCAGGGGACAGCCCCAGCATTTT
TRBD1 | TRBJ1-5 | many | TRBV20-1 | CSARDLDRAHQPQHF | TGCAGTGCTAGAGATCTGGACAGGGCCCATCAGCCCCAGCATTTT
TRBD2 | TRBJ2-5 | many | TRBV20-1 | CSASPPTSAQETQYF | TGCAGTGCCTCCCCTCCGACTAGCGCCCAAGAGACCCAGTACTTC
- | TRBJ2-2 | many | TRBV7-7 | CASSPGLFLNTGELFF | TGTGCTAGCAGCCCGGGACTTTTTCTGAACACCGGGGAGCTGTTTTTT
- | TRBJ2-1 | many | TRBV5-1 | CASSGTAWGEQFF | TGCGCCAGCAGTGGGACTGCTTGGGGTGAGCAGTTCTTC
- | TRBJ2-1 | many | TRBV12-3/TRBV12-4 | CASSLARGRQFF | TGTGCCAGCAGTTTAGCACGGGGCCGGCAGTTCTTC
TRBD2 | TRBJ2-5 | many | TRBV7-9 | CASSFWTSLQETQYF | TGTGCCAGCAGCTTCTGGACTAGTCTGCAAGAGACCCAGTACTTC
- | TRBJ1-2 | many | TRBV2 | CASLSIGYTF | TGTGCCAGCCTTTCTATCGGCTACACCTTC
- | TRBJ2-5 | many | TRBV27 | CASSPSGGFQETQYF | TGTGCCAGCAGTCCCTCTGGTGGGTTCCAAGAGACCCAGTACTTC
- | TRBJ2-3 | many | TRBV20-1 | CSVQGGDTQYF | TGCAGTGTGCAGGGTGGAGATACGCAGTATTTT
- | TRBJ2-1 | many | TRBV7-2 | CASSPTGTYSYNEQFF | TGTGCCAGCAGCCCAACAGGGACCTACTCCTACAATGAGCAGTTCTTC
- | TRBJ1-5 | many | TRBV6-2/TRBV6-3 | CASRGDVSNQPQHF | TGTGCCAGCAGGGGGGACGTATCCAATCAGCCCCAGCATTTT
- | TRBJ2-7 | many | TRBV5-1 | CASSLGQFREQYF | TGCGCCAGCAGCTTGGGACAGTTCCGCGAGCAGTACTTC
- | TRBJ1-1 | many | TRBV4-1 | CASSPGIGYTEAFF | TGCGCCAGCAGCCCGGGTATTGGGTACACTGAAGCTTTCTTT
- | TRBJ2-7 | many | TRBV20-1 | CSARERTAPGYEQYF | TGCAGTGCTAGAGAGAGGACGGCCCCTGGGTACGAGCAGTACTTC
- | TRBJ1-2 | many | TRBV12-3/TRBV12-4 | CASSPTDTSNYGYTF | TGTGCCAGCAGCCCCACTGACACATCTAACTATGGCTACACCTTC
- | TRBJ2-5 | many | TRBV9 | CASSVAQLTLGQETQYF | TGTGCCAGCAGCGTAGCACAGCTTACCCTAGGGCAAGAGACCCAGTACTTC
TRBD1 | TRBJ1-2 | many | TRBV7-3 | CASSPDRGRFGGYTF | TGTGCCAGCAGCCCAGACAGGGGGCGCTTCGGAGGCTACACCTTC
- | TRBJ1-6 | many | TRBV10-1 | CASSVQGLSYNSPLHF | TGCGCCAGCAGTGTCCAGGGACTCTCCTATAATTCACCCCTCCACTTT
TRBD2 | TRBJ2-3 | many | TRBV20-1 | CSARSFGELAGGADTQYF | TGCAGTGCTAGATCGTTCGGCGAACTAGCGGGGGGGGCAGATACGCAGTATTTT
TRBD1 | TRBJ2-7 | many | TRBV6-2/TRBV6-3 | CASKMDRSTTYEQYF | TGTGCCAGCAAGATGGACAGGAGCACGACCTACGAGCAGTACTTC
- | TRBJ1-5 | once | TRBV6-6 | CASSPWDERTQNF | TGTGCCAGCAGTCCCTGGGATGAGAGGACCCAGAATTTT
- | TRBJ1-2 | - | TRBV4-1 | CASSQVNSRNYGYTF | TGCGCCAGCAGCCAAGTCAACAGCAGAAACTATGGCTACACCTTC
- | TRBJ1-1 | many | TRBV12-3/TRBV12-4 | CASRRENTEAFF | TGTGCCAGCAGAAGGGAGAACACTGAAGCTTTCTTT
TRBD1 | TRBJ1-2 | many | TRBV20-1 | CSASWGGQGRSGYTF | TGCAGTGCTAGCTGGGGGGGACAGGGGCGATCGGGCTACACCTTC
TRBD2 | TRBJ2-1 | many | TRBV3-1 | CASSQGALAGGNYKYNEQFF | TGTGCCAGCAGCCAAGGGGCTCTAGCGGGGGGGAACTACAAGTACAATGAGCAGTTCTTC
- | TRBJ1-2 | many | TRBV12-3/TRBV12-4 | CASSLTGYGYTF | TGTGCCAGCAGTTTAACGGGCTATGGCTACACCTTC
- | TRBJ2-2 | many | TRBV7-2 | CASTKTMRNTGELFF | TGTGCCAGCACCAAAACCATGCGGAACACCGGGGAGCTGTTTTTT
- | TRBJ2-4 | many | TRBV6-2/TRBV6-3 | CASSYTPGDQYF | TGTGCCAGCAGTTACACCCCGGGGGATCAGTACTTC